The clone carrying this T cell receptor beta chain is a singleton in its sample. The CDR3 totals 18 residues. Germline V gene sequence: CDR1 SGHTA, CDR2 FQGTGA. J lost 4 bases, V lost 2 bases, and 17 bases had no gene match. The data stem from a study of blood T cell repertoires in COVID-19. Study in general: T cells, B-cell-depleted T cells, or PBMCs supplied cDNA or gDNA.

As originally analysed: Reference gene primer amplification gave estimated nucleated cell counts. Sequencing was performed with immunoSEQ multiplex PCR; in TCRdb, only in-frame clones are kept and a portion is missing. The V and J calls and clone size are taken from that table; D and trimming were inferred from the DNA. The sample includes 85,000 to 95,000 clones, about 86% of them seen just once. The material sequenced was peripheral blood. This rearrangement joins TRBV7-3 to TRBJ2-7, with TRBD2 matching over 7 bases. The source is an elderly woman with acute or convalescent COVID-19. The CDR3 DNA follows: TGTGCCAGCAGCTTACCGGGCCCGGTTGGGGGGGATTATTACGAGCAGTACTTC. Protein: CASSLPGPVGGDYYEQYF.